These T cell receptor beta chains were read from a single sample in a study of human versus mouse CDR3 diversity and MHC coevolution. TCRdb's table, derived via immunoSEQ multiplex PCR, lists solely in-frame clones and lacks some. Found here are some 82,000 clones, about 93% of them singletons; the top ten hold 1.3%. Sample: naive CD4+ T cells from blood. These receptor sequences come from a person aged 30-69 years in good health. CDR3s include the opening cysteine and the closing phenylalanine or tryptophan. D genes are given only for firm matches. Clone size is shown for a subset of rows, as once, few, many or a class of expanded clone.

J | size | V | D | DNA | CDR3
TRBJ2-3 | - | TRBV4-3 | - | TGCGCCAGCAGCCAACAATCGACTAGCACAGATACGCAGTATTTT | CASSQQSTSTDTQYF
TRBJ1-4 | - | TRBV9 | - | TGTGCCAGCAGCGCGGGAGGTCCTAATGAAAAACTGTTTTTT | CASSAGGPNEKLFF
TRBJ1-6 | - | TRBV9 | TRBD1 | TGTGCCAGCAGCCCCCGACAGGGGGACAATTCACCCCTCCACTTT | CASSPRQGDNSPLHF
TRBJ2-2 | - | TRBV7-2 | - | TGTGCCAGCAGCTTAGGGCTGAGGGGGACCACCGGGGAGCTGTTTTTT | CASSLGLRGTTGELFF
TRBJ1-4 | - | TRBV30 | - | TGTGCCTGGCGGGGAGCGGCTAATGAAAAACTGTTTTTT | CAWRGAANEKLFF
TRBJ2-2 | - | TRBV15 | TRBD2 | TGTGCCACCAGCAGGGGGAGTGGGCTAGCGGGAGCTAGCGGGGAGCTGTTTTTT | CATSRGSGLAGASGELFF
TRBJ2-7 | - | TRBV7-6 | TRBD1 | TGTGCCAGCAGCTTAGGGGACAGTAAGAACGAGCAGTACTTC | CASSLGDSKNEQYF
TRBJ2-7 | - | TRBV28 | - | TGTGCCAGCAGTTTTAGATACGAGCAGTACTTC | CASSFRYEQYF
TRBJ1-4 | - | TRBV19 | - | TGTGCCAGTAGTTCCGGGGTCGTTGAAAAACTGTTTTTT | CASSSGVVEKLFF
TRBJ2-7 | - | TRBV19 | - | TGTGCCAGTAGCCCCCGCCAGGTCGGCTACGAGCAGTACTTC | CASSPRQVGYEQYF
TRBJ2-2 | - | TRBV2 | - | TGTGCCAGCAGTAGCGGGGCTCAACAGGGGGTCGGGGAGCTGTTTTTT | CASSSGAQQGVGELFF
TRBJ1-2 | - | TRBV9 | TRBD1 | TGTGCCAGCAGCGTAGATCCAGCGACAGGGGATGGCTACACCTTC | CASSVDPATGDGYTF
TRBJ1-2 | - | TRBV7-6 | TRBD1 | TGTGCCAGCAGCCCGGAGGACAGGGACAGAGTTAACTATGGCTACACCTTC | CASSPEDRDRVNYGYTF
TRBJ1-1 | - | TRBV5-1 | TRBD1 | TGCGCCAGCAGCTTCACAGGGGGTGGAGGCACTGAAGCTTTCTTT | CASSFTGGGGTEAFF
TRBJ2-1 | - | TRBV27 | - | TGTGCCAGCAGTTTCCAAAGCCGAGCGGCTGGATCTTACAATGAGCAGTTCTTC | CASSFQSRAAGSYNEQFF
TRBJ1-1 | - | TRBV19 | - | TGTGCCAGTACCGGACAGCCTATGATTCGGACTGAAGCTTTCTTT | CASTGQPMIRTEAFF
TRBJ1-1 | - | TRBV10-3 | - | TGTGCCCACTCGAGGCCTGAGGACACTGAAGCTTTCTTT | CAHSRPEDTEAFF
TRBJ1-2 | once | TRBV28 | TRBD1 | TGTGCCAGCAGTTTCAATCCCGACAGGGGGCACACCTTC | CASSFNPDRGHTF
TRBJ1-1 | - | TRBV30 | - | TGTGCCTGGAGGCCTACAGGGAAGGGGACTGAAGCTTTCTTT | CAWRPTGKGTEAFF
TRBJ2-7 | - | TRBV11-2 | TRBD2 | TGTGCCAGCAGCTCCTCTGCTAGCGGGTACCCATACGAGCAGTACTTC | CASSSSASGYPYEQYF
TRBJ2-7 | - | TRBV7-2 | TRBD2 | TGTGCCAGCAGCTTAGTATCTAGCGGGGCCCCCTACGAGCAGTACTTC | CASSLVSSGAPYEQYF
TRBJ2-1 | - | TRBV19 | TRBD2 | TGTGCCAGTAGTGTGGCAGGGAGGGCCCAGTACAATGAGCAGTTCTTC | CASSVAGRAQYNEQFF
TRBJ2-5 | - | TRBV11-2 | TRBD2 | TGTGCCAGCAGCCCCGGGACTAAACTGTTCGGGACCCAGTACTTC | CASSPGTKLFGTQYF
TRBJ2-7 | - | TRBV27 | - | TGTGCCAGCAGTCCTGGACAGATTTACGAGCAGTACTTC | CASSPGQIYEQYF
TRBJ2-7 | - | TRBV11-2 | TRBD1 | TGTGCCAGCAGTTCACAGGTCCGCCGGGCCCCAGGGGGGCAGTACTTC | CASSSQVRRAPGGQYF
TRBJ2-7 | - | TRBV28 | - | TGTGCCAGCAGCCTTACTCCCTACGAGCAGTACTTC | CASSLTPYEQYF
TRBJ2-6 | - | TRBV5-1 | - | TGCGCCAGCAGCCCAGGACAGGGGGCCAACGTCCTGACTTTC | CASSPGQGANVLTF
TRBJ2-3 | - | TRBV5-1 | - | TGCGCCAGCAGCTTATTAACCTCTAGCCGGCCCACAGATACGCAGTATTTT | CASSLLTSSRPTDTQYF
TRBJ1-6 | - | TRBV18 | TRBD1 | TGTGCCAGCTCACCAGAGGGGACAGGGGTTAATAATTCACCCCTCCACTTT | CASSPEGTGVNNSPLHF
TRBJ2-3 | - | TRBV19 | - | TGTGCCAGTAAGGCTAGCGTGAGCACAGATACGCAGTATTTT | CASKASVSTDTQYF
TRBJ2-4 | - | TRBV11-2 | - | TGTGCCAGCAGTGCCGGTATGATAGCCAAAAACATTCAGTACTTC | CASSAGMIAKNIQYF
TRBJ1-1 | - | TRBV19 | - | TGTGCCAGTAACGGCTGGGCTAATGAAGCTTTCTTT | CASNGWANEAFF
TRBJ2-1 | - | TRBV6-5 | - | TGTGCCAGCAGTCAGCGTGGGGAGCAGTTCTTC | CASSQRGEQFF
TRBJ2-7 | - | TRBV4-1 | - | TGCGCCAGCAGCCAAGGCCCAGGGTGGGACTCCTACGAGCAGTACTTC | CASSQGPGWDSYEQYF